The 15 T cell receptor beta chains presented below share a single source sample, sequenced in a study of CXCR3-negative and CXCR3-positive naive CD8 T cells. Study conclusions and caveats: Relative to CXCR3-negative naive cells, CXCR3-positive naive cells had more hydrophobic TRB CDR3s.

Libraries were UMI-labeled 5' RACE TRB cDNA. TCRdb derives one entry per CDR3 protein from the 5' RACE reads, leaving out DNA. The sample has under 75,000 distinct CDR3 sequences. For these receptors, no antigen is known. The specimen sequenced was naive CXCR3+ CD8+ T cells from blood. This sample's subset: CD45RO-CCR7+CD27+CD95- naive CD8+ T cells expressing CXCR3 (TNR3+). All receptors derive from a human donor in good health. Some clones in this sample may be carry-over from other donors' samples.

The V and J genes are TRBV20-1 and TRBJ2-7; TCRdb returns TRBD1, unconfirmable since there is no DNA. Germline V gene lookup returns CDR1 DFQATT and CDR2 SNEGSKA (reference sequence). The CDR3 has 12 residues. The CDR3 protein is CSARYTGTEQYF.

The chain is built from TRBV6-1 and TRBJ2-1; the TCRdb D gene call, TRBD1, has no DNA to confirm it. CDR3 size: 14 residues. The V gene's germline CDR1 is MNHNS and CDR2 SASEGT. The CDR3 protein is CASIVWGAYNEQFF.

The CDR3: CASSFGGNTEAFF. The gene calls are TRBV7-9 and TRBJ1-1; TCRdb calls TRBD1, which cannot be checked without DNA. CDR3 length: 13 residues. Germline V CDR1 and CDR2: SEHNR, FQNEAQ (reference sequence).

The rearrangement joins TRBV4-2 to TRBJ2-7. The CDR3 totals 14 residues. CDR1 and CDR2 from the germline V gene are LGHNA and YNFKEQ. The CDR3 sequence is CASSQDLSGYEQYF.

The chain combines TRBV7-6 with TRBJ2-1; as DNA is missing, the TRBD1 call by TCRdb cannot be tested. The CDR3 covers 16 residues. Germline V gene sequence: CDR1 SGHVS, CDR2 FNYEAQ. CDR3 residues: CASSSRTGGSYNEQFF.

The J gene is TRBJ2-1, the V gene TRBV7-9. There are 16 residues in the CDR3. Germline CDR1 SEHNR, CDR2 FQNEAQ (reference sequence). The CDR3 loop is CASSFVKGLGYNEQFF.

The chain employs TRBV28 and TRBJ2-7. The CDR3 consists of 12 residues. Germline CDR1 and CDR2: MDHEN and SYDVKM. The CDR3 spells CASKRMTYEQYF. The full variable domain, rest sourced from reference TRBV28 and TRBJ2-7, is DVKVTQSSRYLVKRTGEKVFLECVQDMDHENMFWYRQDPGLGLRLIYFSYDVKMKEKGDIPEGYSVSREKKERFSLILESASTNQTSMYLCASKRMTYEQYFGPGTRLTVT.

The chain carries TRBV7-9 and TRBJ2-7; the D call from TCRdb, TRBD1, cannot be confirmed without DNA. CDR1 and CDR2 from the germline V gene are SEHNR and FQNEAQ (reference sequence). CDR3 length: 13 amino acids. The CDR3 region is CASSFLGAVEQYF.

The chain employs TRBV12-3 or TRBV12-4 and TRBJ2-4. The CDR3 runs 14 residues. The CDR3 here is CASSLAGVENIQYF.

The V call is TRBV7-9, the J call TRBJ2-3; TCRdb returns TRBD1, unconfirmable since there is no DNA. Germline V CDR1 and CDR2: SEHNR, FQNEAQ (reference sequence). CDR3 length: 16 residues. The CDR3 loop is CASSFAGGAYADTQYF.

J is TRBJ2-5 and V is TRBV5-1; TCRdb's D call of TRBD2 is untestable without DNA. The CDR3 totals 14 residues. Germline values: CDR1 SGHRS, CDR2 YFSETQ. The CDR3 protein is CASSTGLAGETQYF.

The chain is built from TRBV7-9 and TRBJ1-1; the TRBD1 assignment by TCRdb is unverifiable without DNA. The CDR3 runs 14 residues. Germline assignment: CDR1 SEHNR and CDR2 FQNEAQ (reference sequence). This CDR3 is CASSAGTANTEAFF.

The rearrangement joins TRBV14 to TRBJ2-7; TCRdb's assignment of TRBD2 cannot be checked, as there is no DNA. The CDR3 consists of 15 residues. CDR1 is SGHDN, CDR2 FVKESK, per germline. The CDR3 protein is CASSPPGATSYEQYF. Drawing the rest from reference TRBV14 and TRBJ2-7, the complete variable domain is EAGVTQFPSHSVIEKGQTVTLRCDPISGHDNLYWYRRVMGKEIKFLLHFVKESKQDESGMPNNRFLAERTGGTYSTLKVQPAELEDSGVYFCASSPPGATSYEQYFGPGTRLTVT.

The chain has TRBV20-1 and TRBJ2-7; the TCRdb call, TRBD1, lacks DNA for checking. The CDR3 runs to 14 residues. Germline V gene data show CDR1 as DFQATT and CDR2 as SNEGSKA (reference sequence). The CDR3 region is CSARAPLGWYEQYF.

This chain links TRBV28 with TRBJ2-3; TCRdb gives TRBD1 as the D gene, but with no DNA this cannot be confirmed. From germline, CDR1 is MDHEN and CDR2 SYDVKM. The CDR3 covers 16 residues. CDR3 amino acids: CASGSSGTGDVDTQYF.